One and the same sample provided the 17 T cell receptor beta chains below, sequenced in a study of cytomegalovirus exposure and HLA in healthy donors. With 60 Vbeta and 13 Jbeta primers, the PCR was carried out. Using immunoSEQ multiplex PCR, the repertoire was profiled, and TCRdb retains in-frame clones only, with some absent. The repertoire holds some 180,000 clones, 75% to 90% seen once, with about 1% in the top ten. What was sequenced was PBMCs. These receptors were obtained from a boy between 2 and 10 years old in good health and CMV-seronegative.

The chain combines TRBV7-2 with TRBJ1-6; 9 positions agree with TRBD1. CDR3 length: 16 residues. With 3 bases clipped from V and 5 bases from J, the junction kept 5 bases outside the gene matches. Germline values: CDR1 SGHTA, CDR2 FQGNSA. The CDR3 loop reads CASSFYRDRDNSPLHF. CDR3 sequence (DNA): TGTGCCAGCAGCTTCTACCGGGACAGGGATAATTCACCCCTCCACTTT.

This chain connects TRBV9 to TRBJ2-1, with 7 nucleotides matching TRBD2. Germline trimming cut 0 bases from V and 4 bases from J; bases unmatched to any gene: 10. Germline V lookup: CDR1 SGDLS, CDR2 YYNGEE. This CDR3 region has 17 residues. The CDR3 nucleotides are TGTGCCAGCAGCGTAGACCCGCCTAGCGGAGTATACAATGAGCAGTTCTTC. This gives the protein CASSVDPPSGVYNEQFF.

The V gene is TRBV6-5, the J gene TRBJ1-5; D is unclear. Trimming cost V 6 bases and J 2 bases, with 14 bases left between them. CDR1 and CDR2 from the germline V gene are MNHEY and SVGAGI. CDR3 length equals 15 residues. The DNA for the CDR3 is TGTGCCAGCAGCCAAGAAATGCTAGGCAATCAGCCCCAGCATTTT. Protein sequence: CASSQEMLGNQPQHF.

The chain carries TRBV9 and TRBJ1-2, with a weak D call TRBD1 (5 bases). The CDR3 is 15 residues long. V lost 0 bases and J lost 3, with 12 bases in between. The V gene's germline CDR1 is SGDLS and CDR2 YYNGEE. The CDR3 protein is CASSVGVGPDYGYTF. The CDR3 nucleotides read TGTGCCAGCAGCGTAGGGGTGGGGCCGGACTATGGCTACACCTTC. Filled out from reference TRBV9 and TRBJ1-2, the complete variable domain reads DSGVTQTPKHLITATGQRVTLRCSPRSGDLSVYWYQQSLDQGLQFLIQYYNGEERAKGNILERFSAQQFPDLHSELNLSSLELGDSALYFCASSVGVGPDYGYTFGSGTRLTVV.

The CDR3 DNA follows: TGTGCCAGCAGTCCCCCGGAGAGGACCCAGTACTTC. It is translated as CASSPPERTQYF. The V call is TRBV6-6, the J call TRBJ2-5; D is uncertain. Looked up from germline, CDR1 is MNHNY and CDR2 is SVGAGI (reference sequence). The CDR3 spans 12 residues. V shed 5 bases and J shed 7 bases, with 11 bases lying between them.

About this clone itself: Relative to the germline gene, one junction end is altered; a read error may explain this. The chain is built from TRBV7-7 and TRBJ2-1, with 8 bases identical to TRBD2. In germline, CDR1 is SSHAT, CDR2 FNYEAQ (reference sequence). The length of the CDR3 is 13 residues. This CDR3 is CASSLAGDNEQFF. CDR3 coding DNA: TGTGCCAGCAGCCTAGCGGGCGACAATGAGCAGTTCTTC.

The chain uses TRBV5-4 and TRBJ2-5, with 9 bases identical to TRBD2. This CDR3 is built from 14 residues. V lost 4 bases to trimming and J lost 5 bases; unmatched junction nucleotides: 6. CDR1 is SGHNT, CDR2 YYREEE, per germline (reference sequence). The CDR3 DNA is TGTGCCAGCAGCCCGGGACTAGCTCAGGAGACCCAGTACTTC. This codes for CASSPGLAQETQYF.

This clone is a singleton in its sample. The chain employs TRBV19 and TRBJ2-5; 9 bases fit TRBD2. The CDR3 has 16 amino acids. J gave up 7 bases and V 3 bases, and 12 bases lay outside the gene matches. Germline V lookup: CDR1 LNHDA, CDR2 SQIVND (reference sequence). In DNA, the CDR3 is TGTGCCAGTAGTATTTGGCACGCGGGAGGGGCGGGGACCCAGTACTTC. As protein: CASSIWHAGGAGTQYF. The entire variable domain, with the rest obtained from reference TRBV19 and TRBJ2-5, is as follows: DGGITQSPKYLFRKEGQNVTLSCEQNLNHDAMYWYRQDPGQGLRLIYYSQIVNDFQKGDIAEGYSVSREKKESFPLTVTSAQKNPTAFYLCASSIWHAGGAGTQYFGPGTRLLVL.

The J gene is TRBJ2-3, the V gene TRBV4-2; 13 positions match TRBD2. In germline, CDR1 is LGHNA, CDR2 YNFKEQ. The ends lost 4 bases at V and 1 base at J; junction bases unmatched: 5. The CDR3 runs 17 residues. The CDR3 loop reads CASSPLGLAGGTDTQYF. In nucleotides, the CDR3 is TGTGCCAGCAGCCCCCTCGGACTAGCGGGGGGCACAGATACGCAGTATTTT.

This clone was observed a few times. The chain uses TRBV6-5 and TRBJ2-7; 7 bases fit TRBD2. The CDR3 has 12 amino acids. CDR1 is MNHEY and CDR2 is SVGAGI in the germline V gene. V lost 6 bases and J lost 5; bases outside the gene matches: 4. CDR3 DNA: TGTGCCAGCAGGATGGGGGGGAACGAGCAGTACTTC. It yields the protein CASRMGGNEQYF.

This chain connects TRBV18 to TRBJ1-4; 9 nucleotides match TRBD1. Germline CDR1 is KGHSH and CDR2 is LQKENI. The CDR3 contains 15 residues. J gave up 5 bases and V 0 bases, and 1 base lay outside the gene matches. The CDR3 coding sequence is TGTGCCAGCTCACCACCGGGACAGGGCAATGAAAAACTGTTTTTT. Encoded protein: CASSPPGQGNEKLFF.

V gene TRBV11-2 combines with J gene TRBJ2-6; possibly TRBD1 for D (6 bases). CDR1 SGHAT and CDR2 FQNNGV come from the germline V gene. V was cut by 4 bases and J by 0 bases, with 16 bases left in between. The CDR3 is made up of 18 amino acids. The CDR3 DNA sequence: TGTGCCAGCAGCTCACCCAAAGGGGGTTCCTCTGGGGCCAACGTCCTGACTTTC. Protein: CASSSPKGGSSGANVLTF.

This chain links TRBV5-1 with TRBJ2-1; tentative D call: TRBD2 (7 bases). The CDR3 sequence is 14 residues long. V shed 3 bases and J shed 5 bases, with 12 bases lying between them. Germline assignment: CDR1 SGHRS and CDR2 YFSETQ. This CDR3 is CASSWRGGDNEQFF. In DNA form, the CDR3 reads TGCGCCAGCAGCTGGAGAGGGGGGGACAATGAGCAGTTCTTC.

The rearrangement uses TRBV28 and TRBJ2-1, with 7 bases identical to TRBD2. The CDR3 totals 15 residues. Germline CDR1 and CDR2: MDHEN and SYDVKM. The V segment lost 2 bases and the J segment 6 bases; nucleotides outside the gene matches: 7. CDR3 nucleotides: TGTGCCAGCAGTTTAGGACTAGTAAGGCGCAATGAGCAGTTCTTC. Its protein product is CASSLGLVRRNEQFF.

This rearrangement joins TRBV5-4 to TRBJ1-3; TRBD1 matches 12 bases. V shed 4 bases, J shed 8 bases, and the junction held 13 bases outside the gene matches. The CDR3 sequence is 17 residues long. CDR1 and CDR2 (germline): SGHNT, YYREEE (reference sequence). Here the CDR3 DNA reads TGTGCCAGCAGCCCGGGGACAGGGGGCGCGGGATCGGACACCATATATTTT. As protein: CASSPGTGGAGSDTIYF.

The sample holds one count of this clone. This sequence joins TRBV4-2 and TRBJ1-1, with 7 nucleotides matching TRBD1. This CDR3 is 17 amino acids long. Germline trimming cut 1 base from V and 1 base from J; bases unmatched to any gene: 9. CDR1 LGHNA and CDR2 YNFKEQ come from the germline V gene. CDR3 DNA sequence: TGTGCCAGCAGCCAAGGTGGGACAGTTAGCCCGAACACTGAAGCTTTCTTT. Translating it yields CASSQGGTVSPNTEAFF.

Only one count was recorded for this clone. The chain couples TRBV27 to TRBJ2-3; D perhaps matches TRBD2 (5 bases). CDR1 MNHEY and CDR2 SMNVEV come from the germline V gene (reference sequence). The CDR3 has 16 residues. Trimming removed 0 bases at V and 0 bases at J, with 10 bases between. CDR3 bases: TGTGCCAGCAGTTTATCCGCGGGCCTAAGCACAGATACGCAGTATTTT. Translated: CASSLSAGLSTDTQYF.